The 13 T cell receptor beta chains below all came from one sample that was sequenced in a study of beta chain features in type 1 diabetes. Investigators reverse transcribed all isolated RNA, so they sequenced expressed TCRB transcripts. Here immunoSEQ multiplex PCR was the method, and the copy in TCRdb shows in-frame clones only, minus some. The sample gives about 360,000 clones, 10% to 15% of which show up once; 0.017% is in the top ten. The sample consisted of naive CD4+ T cells from blood. Receptor source: a man between 18 and 35 years old in good health.

This clone was detected a few times. This CDR3 reads CASSIGLAGELEQFF. The CDR3 DNA sequence: TGTGCCAGCAGCATCGGACTAGCGGGAGAGCTTGAGCAGTTCTTC. V gene TRBV7-9 combines with J gene TRBJ2-1; 13 bases align to TRBD2. With 5 bases clipped from V and 9 bases from J, the junction kept 7 bases outside the gene matches. The CDR3 spans 15 residues. Germline V gene data show CDR1 as SEHNR and CDR2 as FQNEAQ (reference sequence).

This clone was counted between two and nine times. The chain recombines TRBV25-1 with TRBJ1-2, with TRBD1 matching 9 bases. This CDR3 has 14 amino acids. CDR1 is MGHDK and CDR2 is SYGVNS in the germline V gene. Losses at the gene ends were 6 bases for V and 8 bases for J; bases not matched to a gene: 10. CDR3 loop: CASSPQGARDGYTF. CDR3 bases: TGTGCCAGCAGCCCACAGGGGGCGCGGGACGGCTACACCTTC.

This clone has just a few counts. The genes are TRBV5-1 and TRBJ2-1; 7 positions match TRBD2. CDR1 is SGHRS and CDR2 is YFSETQ in the germline V gene. Trimming cost V 4 bases and J 0 bases; bases outside gene matches: 4. This CDR3 has 15 residues. As DNA, the CDR3 is TGCGCCAGCAGCGTAACTAGCGACTCCTACAATGAGCAGTTCTTC. This translates into CASSVTSDSYNEQFF.

The sample holds a few counts of this clone. V usage is TRBV21-1 and J usage is TRBJ1-1; the D call of TRBD1 is as the table states it, not checked on the DNA. TRBV21-1 is a listed pseudogene. This CDR3 has 14 residues. The CDR3 region is CASSQVSHLTEAFF. The CDR3 nucleotides are TGTGCCAGCAGCCAGGTATCCCACCTTACTGAAGCTTTCTTT.

The chain uses TRBV29-1 and TRBJ2-7, with TRBD1 identical over 7 bases. Germline V gives CDR1 SQVTM, CDR2 ANQGSEA. There are 13 residues in the CDR3. J gave up 6 bases and V 0 bases, and 5 bases lay outside the gene matches. CDR3: CSVEDGTGVEQYF. The CDR3 bases are TGCAGCGTTGAAGATGGCACAGGGGTCGAGCAGTACTTC.

This clone appeared many times. The chain joins TRBV7-9 to TRBJ2-7; D is undetermined. Trimming took off 1 base at V and 7 bases at J, with 8 bases between the two ends. CDR3 length: 12 amino acids. Per germline, CDR1 SEHNR and CDR2 FQNEAQ (reference sequence). The CDR3 sequence: CASSLVNQEQYF. CDR3 DNA: TGTGCCAGCAGCTTAGTAAACCAGGAGCAGTACTTC.

This clone was seen a handful of times. The chain carries TRBV9 and TRBJ2-5; perhaps TRBD1 as D (7 bases). From germline, CDR1 is SGDLS and CDR2 YYNGEE. The CDR3 totals 13 residues. Trimming removed 3 bases from V and 5 bases from J, with 11 bases in between. The CDR3 DNA reads as TGTGCCAGCAGCGCGTCAGGGGGGGAGACCCAGTACTTC. It yields the protein CASSASGGETQYF.

This clone was recorded only once. The chain links TRBV4-1 to TRBJ1-2; the D is unclear. V was shortened by 0 bases and J by 2 bases, with 10 bases between the two germline ends. This CDR3 has 15 residues. Per germline, CDR1 MGHRA and CDR2 YSYEKL. The CDR3 is CASSQDLRINYGYTF. DNA for the CDR3: TGCGCCAGCAGCCAAGATCTCAGGATCAACTATGGCTACACCTTC.

The chain joins TRBV5-6 to TRBJ2-1, with 13 bases that match TRBD2. The CDR3 is 15 residues long. V lost 6 bases and J lost 7; bases outside the gene matches: 7. Germline V CDR1 and CDR2: SGHDT, YYEEEE. CDR3 in amino acids: CASTPGLAGLNEQFF. The CDR3 DNA reads as TGTGCCAGCACCCCGGGACTAGCGGGACTGAATGAGCAGTTCTTC.

This clone was seen a handful of times. This chain connects TRBV6-5 to TRBJ1-2; 8 positions match TRBD1. This CDR3 spans 13 amino acids. V trimming: 5 bases; J trimming: 3 bases; junction bases outside the gene matches: 2. CDR1 and CDR2 (germline): MNHEY, SVGAGI. CDR3 nucleotide sequence: TGTGCCAGCAGTGACAGGGGTGACTATGGCTACACCTTC. This codes for CASSDRGDYGYTF.

This clone occurred a few times. The rearrangement uses TRBV4-3 and TRBJ2-1; 10 nucleotides align to TRBD2. V dropped 0 bases and J dropped 8; count of bases not matched to a gene: 10. Germline lookup yields CDR1 LGHNA and CDR2 YSLEER. The CDR3 is made up of 17 amino acids. DNA of the CDR3: TGCGCCAGCAGCCAAGAGAGCGGGGGGGGGTTCTTCGATGAGCAGTTCTTC. Its translation: CASSQESGGGFFDEQFF.

The rearrangement joins TRBV7-3 to TRBJ2-2; possibly TRBD1 for D (5 bases). There are 14 residues in the CDR3. V was clipped by 1 base and J by 5 bases, with 8 bases between them. Germline assignment: CDR1 SGHTA and CDR2 FQGTGA. The CDR3 loop is CASSLSRDTGELFF. The CDR3 coding sequence is TGTGCCAGCAGCTTAAGCAGGGATACCGGGGAGCTGTTTTTT.

This clone occurred a few times. CDR3 in amino acids: CASSTGLADYTDTQYF. DNA of the CDR3: TGCGCCAGCAGCACGGGACTAGCGGACTACACAGATACGCAGTATTTT. The J gene is TRBJ2-3, the V gene TRBV5-1; TRBD2 agrees at 11 bases. CDR3 length: 16 residues. Looked up from germline, CDR1 is SGHRS and CDR2 is YFSETQ. The V segment lost 4 bases and the J segment 2 bases; nucleotides outside the gene matches: 6.